This entry describes one T cell receptor (beta chain). This sample was included in a study of control samples from healthy donors and cancer patients. The CDR3 covers 15 residues. Trimming shortened V by 2 bases and J by 3 bases, and 16 bases separated the two germline ends. From germline, CDR1 is SQVTM and CDR2 ANQGSEA. TCRdb's copy holds only in-frame clones and misses some; the assay was immunoSEQ multiplex PCR. This sample has 190,000 or so clones, with over 80% found just once. The material sequenced was blood. This chain links TRBV29-1 with TRBJ1-1, with D perhaps TRBD1 (6 bases). This sequence was found in a man aged 18 to 29 in good health. The CDR3 DNA reads TGCAGCGTTGAATTTGGGGGGCGCAAGGACACTGAAGCTTTCTTT. It translates to CSVEFGGRKDTEAFF. Supplemented by reference TRBV29-1 and TRBJ1-1, the full variable domain reads SAVISQKPSRDICQRGTSLTIQCQVDSQVTMMFWYRQQPGQSLTLIATANQGSEATYESGFVIDKFPISRPNLTFSTLTVSNMSPEDSSIYLCSVEFGGRKDTEAFFGQGTRLTVV.